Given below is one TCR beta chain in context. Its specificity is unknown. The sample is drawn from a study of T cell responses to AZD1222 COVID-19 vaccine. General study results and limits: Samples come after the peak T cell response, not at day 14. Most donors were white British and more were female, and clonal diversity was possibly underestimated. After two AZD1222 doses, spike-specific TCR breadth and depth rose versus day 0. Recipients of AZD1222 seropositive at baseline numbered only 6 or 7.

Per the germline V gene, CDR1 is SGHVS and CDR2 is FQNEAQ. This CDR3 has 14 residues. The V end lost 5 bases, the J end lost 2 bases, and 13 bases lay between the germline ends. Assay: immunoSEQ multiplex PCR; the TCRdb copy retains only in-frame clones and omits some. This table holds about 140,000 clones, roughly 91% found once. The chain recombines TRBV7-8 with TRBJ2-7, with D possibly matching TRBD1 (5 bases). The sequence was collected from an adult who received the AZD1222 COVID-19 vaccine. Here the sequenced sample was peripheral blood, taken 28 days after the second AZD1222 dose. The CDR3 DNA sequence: TGTGCCAGCAGCCAAGGGGTCAGTACCTACGAGCAGTACTTC. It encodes CASSQGVSTYEQYF.